This TCR beta chain was identified in a study of regulatory T cells in long-lasting Graves disease. Whole-study results and caveats: Accuracy might have suffered from few samples. TRBV28, TRBJ1-2 and TRBJ2-5 were favored in persistent disease.

This clonotype was counted many times. The antigen remains unidentified. Germline CDR1 SGHTA, CDR2 FQGNSA. The CDR3 spans 16 residues. The ends were cut back, 2 bases at V and 1 base at J, with 13 bases in the middle. According to the study, TCR beta libraries were built with iRepertoire HTBI primers and CDR3-region Arm-PCR. One entry per CDR3 protein, called by TCRdb with MiXCR from the multiplex PCR reads. The repertoire has 500,000 to 700,000 distinct CDR3 sequences, roughly 15% of them found once; the top ten carry about 17%. Time point here: newly diagnosed GD, antithyroid drugs for less than 3 months. After RNA was extracted from PBMCs, the TCR library was made from it. The same sample was also studied in work on T cells in Graves' hyperthyroidism and ophthalmopathy. That investigation notes: The authors deemed Graves' hyperthyroidism stable absent ophthalmopathy progression within 18 months. Recently diagnosed hyperthyroidism of less than 2 months' duration affected patients aged 18 to 65.

Material: peripheral blood mononuclear cells (PBMCs), obtained at new diagnosis, from a patient treated with antithyroid drugs. The rearrangement links TRBV7-2 to TRBJ2-3; D gene unclear. This TCR derives from a woman in her 30s with Graves disease. This CDR3 reads CASSLPGHQGTDTQYF. In DNA, the CDR3 is TGTGCCAGCAGCTTACCGGGCCACCAGGGCACAGATACGCAGTATTTT.